This TCR beta chain was recorded in a study of OX40 agonist ivuxolimab in advanced cancers. Background on the study: An agonistic human IgG2 monoclonal antibody against OX40 (CD134) was given. With a range of roughly 23 to 90, age averaged about 58 years, and about 80% were male.

This CDR3 is 15 amino acids long. Trimming at V came to 5 bases and at J to 6 bases, leaving 10 bases not matched to a gene. Germline V gene lookup returns CDR1 MNHEY and CDR2 SMNVEV (reference sequence). Clones were read by immunoSEQ multiplex PCR, and TCRdb kept only the in-frame ones, dropping some. The table shows around 65,000 clones, with approximately 90% occurring only once. Blood specimens came from baseline, cycle 4 day 1, and cycle 7 day 1. This rearrangement joins TRBV27 to TRBJ2-7; 10 nucleotides match TRBD1. The specimen was CD4+ or CD8+ T cells sorted from blood, collected in a trial of the OX40 agonist ivuxolimab. The TCR originated in an adult with an advanced solid tumor such as melanoma, head and neck, liver or kidney cancer. The CDR3 sequence: CASSGKGQGYVEQYF. The CDR3 DNA reads as TGTGCCAGCAGTGGGAAGGGACAGGGGTATGTCGAGCAGTACTTC.